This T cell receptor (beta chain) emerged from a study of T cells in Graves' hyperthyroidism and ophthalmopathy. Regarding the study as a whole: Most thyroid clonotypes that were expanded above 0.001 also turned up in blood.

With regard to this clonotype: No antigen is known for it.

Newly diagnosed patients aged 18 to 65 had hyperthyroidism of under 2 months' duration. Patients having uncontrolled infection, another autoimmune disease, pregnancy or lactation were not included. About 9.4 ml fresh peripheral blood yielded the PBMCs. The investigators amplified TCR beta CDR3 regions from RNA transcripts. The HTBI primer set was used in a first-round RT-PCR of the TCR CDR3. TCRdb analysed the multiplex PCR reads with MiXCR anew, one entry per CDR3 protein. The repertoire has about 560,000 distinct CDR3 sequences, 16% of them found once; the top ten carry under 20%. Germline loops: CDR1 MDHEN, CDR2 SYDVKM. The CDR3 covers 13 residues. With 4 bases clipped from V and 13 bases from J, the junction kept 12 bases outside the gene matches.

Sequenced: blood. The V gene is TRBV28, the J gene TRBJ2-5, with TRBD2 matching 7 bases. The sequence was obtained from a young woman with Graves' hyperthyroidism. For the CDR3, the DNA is TGTGCCAGCAGTTCCCAGACTAGCCGGATTCCGTACTTC. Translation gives CASSSQTSRIPYF.